These T cell receptor beta chains were read from a single sample in a study of T-cell reconstitution after alpha-beta-depleted transplantation in children. TCRdb itself ran the PCR reads through MiXCR, one entry per CDR3 protein. The sample contains about 240,000 distinct CDR3 sequences, around 11% of which appear only once. Sequenced material: PBMCs from the stem cell graft donor, taken from the stem cell graft. The receptor source for this set is a human donor who donated a stem cell graft to a child with acute lymphoblastic leukemia. Both conserved end residues are part of each CDR3. A D gene is named only where the DNA matches it firmly. Expanded clones are given a class, and other clones once, few, many or no size at all.

>NA|TRBJ1-5|NA|TRBV20-1
CSAPKAGQQGDQPQHF
TGCAGTGCCCCCAAAGCCGGACAGCAAGGAGATCAGCCCCAGCATTTT
>TRBD1|TRBJ1-2|few|TRBV3-1
CASSPTGGSNYGYTF
TGTGCCAGCAGCCCTACAGGGGGCTCTAACTATGGCTACACCTTC
>TRBD1|TRBJ1-2|many|TRBV30
CASRTGSYGYTF
TGTGCCTCCCGGACAGGGAGCTATGGCTACACCTTC
>NA|TRBJ1-1|NA|TRBV7-9
CASSLLGEEAFF
TGTGCCAGCAGCTTACTGGGCGAGGAAGCTTTCTTT
>TRBD1|TRBJ1-2|many|TRBV12-3/TRBV12-4
CASSSYLGQSYGYTF
TGTGCCAGCAGTTCATATTTGGGACAGTCGTATGGCTACACCTTC
>NA|TRBJ2-5|many|TRBV12-3/TRBV12-4
CASSPTPRGGETQYF
TGTGCCAGCAGTCCAACCCCGAGAGGCGGCGAGACCCAGTACTTC
>TRBD2|TRBJ2-1|many|TRBV7-2
CASSFAGTSGGNEQFF
TGTGCCAGCAGCTTTGCAGGGACTAGCGGGGGGAATGAGCAGTTCTTC
>TRBD1|TRBJ2-7|few|TRBV6-1
CASPGQRDEQYF
TGTGCCAGCCCGGGACAGAGGGACGAGCAGTACTTC
>NA|TRBJ1-2|many|TRBV20-1
CSRFTGRKDGF
TGCAGCCGATTTACGGGCCGTAAGGACGGCTTC
>TRBD1|TRBJ2-7|NA|TRBV6-1
CASRRDRIGTGEQYF
TGTGCCAGCAGACGGGACAGGATAGGTACCGGCGAGCAGTACTTC
>NA|TRBJ1-1|many|TRBV9
CASSPQGENTEAFF
TGTGCCAGCAGCCCACAGGGTGAAAACACTGAAGCTTTCTTT
>TRBD1|TRBJ2-5|once|TRBV10-3
CAISLTGEETQYF
TGTGCCATCAGCTTAACAGGGGAAGAGACCCAGTACTTC
>TRBD1|TRBJ1-5|few|TRBV20-1
CSAGGQSNQPQHF
TGCAGTGCTGGGGGACAGTCCAATCAGCCCCAGCATTTT
>NA|TRBJ1-6|many|TRBV5-1
CASSHGLSNGDSPLHF
TGCGCCAGCAGTCATGGACTCTCGAACGGTGATTCACCCCTCCACTTT
>TRBD1|TRBJ1-5|many|TRBV6-1
CASSGDRAQPQHF
TGTGCCAGCAGTGGTGACAGGGCTCAGCCCCAGCATTTT
>TRBD1|TRBJ1-5|many|TRBV5-1
CASSIGTGEQPQHF
TGCGCCAGCAGCATCGGGACAGGGGAACAGCCCCAGCATTTT
>NA|TRBJ1-5|many|TRBV7-2
CASSLEVGWGQPQHF
TGTGCCAGCAGCTTAGAAGTGGGTTGGGGTCAGCCCCAGCATTTT
>TRBD1|TRBJ1-2|many|TRBV19
CASMRDRANYGYTF
TGTGCCAGTATGAGAGACAGGGCCAACTATGGCTACACCTTC
>NA|TRBJ2-2|many|TRBV11-3
CASSRGTARPGELFF
TGTGCCAGCAGCCGTGGGACCGCCCGGCCCGGGGAGCTGTTTTTT
>NA|TRBJ1-5|many|TRBV29-1
CSARRGNQPQHF
TGCAGCGCAAGACGGGGCAATCAGCCCCAGCATTTT
>NA|TRBJ2-7|many|TRBV6-5
CASSLSGSHEQYF
TGTGCCAGCAGTTTATCAGGTTCCCACGAGCAGTACTTC
>NA|TRBJ2-2|NA|TRBV12-3/TRBV12-4
CASSNTGRGSTGELFF
TGTGCCAGCAGTAATACAGGAAGGGGATCCACCGGGGAGCTGTTTTTT
>NA|TRBJ2-5|few|TRBV6-1
CASSEVEALQETQYF
TGTGCCAGCAGTGAAGTGGAGGCGCTTCAAGAGACCCAGTACTTC
>NA|TRBJ2-6|many|TRBV29-1
CSVQTGANVLTF
TGCAGCGTCCAAACTGGGGCCAACGTCCTGACTTTC
>NA|TRBJ2-7|NA|TRBV30
CAFDGRLRYEQYF
TGTGCCTTCGACGGGCGATTACGCTACGAGCAGTACTTC
>NA|TRBJ1-5|few|TRBV6-5
CASSYKRGNQPQHF
TGTGCCAGCAGTTACAAGCGGGGCAATCAGCCCCAGCATTTT
>NA|TRBJ2-1|many|TRBV29-1
CSGERVDNEQFF
TGCAGCGGGGAGAGAGTGGACAATGAGCAGTTCTTC
>NA|TRBJ1-2|many|TRBV3-1
CASSQDTRGGTF
TGTGCCAGCAGCCAAGATACCAGGGGCGGCACCTTC
>NA|TRBJ1-1|many|TRBV6-1
CASSRDTEAFF
TGTGCCAGCAGCCGGGACACTGAAGCTTTCTTT
>NA|TRBJ1-1|many|TRBV12-3/TRBV12-4
CASATGQRAGNTEAFF
TGTGCCAGCGCGACCGGACAGCGGGCTGGGAACACTGAAGCTTTCTTT
>NA|TRBJ2-5|many|TRBV5-1
CASSLVGQETQYF
TGCGCCAGCAGCTTGGTGGGGCAAGAGACCCAGTACTTC
>NA|TRBJ1-1|few|TRBV7-2
CASSRRDTLFYMNTEAFF
TGTGCCAGCAGTCGCCGGGACACCTTGTTTTACATGAACACTGAAGCTTTCTTT
>NA|TRBJ2-7|many|TRBV7-9
CASSRDTSYEQYF
TGTGCCAGCAGCCGTGACACGTCCTACGAGCAGTACTTC
>TRBD1|TRBJ2-5|many|TRBV20-1
CSARVQGARETQYF
TGCAGTGCTAGAGTTCAGGGGGCGCGGGAGACCCAGTACTTC
>TRBD2|TRBJ2-1|NA|TRBV19
CASSLGLAGGSYNEQFF
TGTGCCAGTAGTCTCGGACTAGCGGGAGGCTCCTACAATGAGCAGTTCTTC
>TRBD2|TRBJ2-3|many|TRBV6-5
CASRGLAGSPTDTQYF
TGTGCCAGCAGGGGACTAGCGGGGTCCCCCACAGATACGCAGTATTTT
>NA|TRBJ1-6|NA|TRBV4-1
CASSQEGSSPLHF
TGCGCCAGCAGCCAAGAAGGGTCCTCACCCCTCCACTTT
>TRBD2|TRBJ2-7|many|TRBV20-1
CSAMRGLGEHEQYF
TGCAGTGCAATGCGAGGACTAGGAGAGCACGAGCAGTACTTC
>NA|TRBJ1-1|many|TRBV24-1
CATSDLRSTEAFF
TGTGCCACCAGTGATTTGAGGTCGACGGAAGCTTTCTTT
>NA|TRBJ2-5|many|TRBV5-1
CASSLEGTQYF
TGCGCCAGCAGCTTGGAAGGGACCCAGTACTTC
>NA|TRBJ1-5|many|TRBV29-1
CSVEQGSNQPQHF
TGCAGCGTTGAACAGGGTAGCAATCAGCCCCAGCATTTT
>TRBD2|TRBJ2-7|many|TRBV7-6
CASSLAGGRSNEQYF
TGTGCCAGCAGCTTAGCGGGAGGGCGATCCAACGAGCAGTACTTC
>TRBD1|TRBJ1-5|few|TRBV6-1
CASSEGGRGEYNQPQHF
TGTGCCAGCAGTGAGGGGGGCAGGGGGGAATACAATCAGCCCCAGCATTTT
>NA|TRBJ2-2|many|TRBV28
CASSFRKTYGELFF
TGTGCCAGCAGTTTCCGGAAGACCTACGGGGAGCTGTTTTTT